One and the same sample provided the 26 T cell receptor beta chains below, sequenced in a study of blood T cell repertoires in COVID-19 (dated by TCRdb to 2019 to 2021). The library was obtained by the immunoSEQ multiplex PCR assay. TCRdb took this table from immuneACCESS and kept in-frame rearrangements with V and J called. Such tables lack part of the clones; where checked against another copy, unresolved V genes explain under half of the gap, and the rest is unexplained. For this sample there are some 31,000 clones; nearly 90% appear just once. The top ten constitute about 1.4% of the sample. Sample: peripheral blood. The receptors were sampled from a man between 60 and 75 years old with active COVID-19.

V and J are TRBV6-5 and TRBJ2-3, with 7 bases fitting TRBD1. J lost 4 bases, V lost 8 bases, and 6 bases had no gene match. Germline lookup yields CDR1 MNHEY and CDR2 SVGAGI. There are 13 residues in the CDR3. CDR3 amino acids: CASGTASPDTQYF. The DNA of the CDR3 is TGTGCCAGCGGGACAGCTTCCCCAGATACGCAGTATTTT.

The rearrangement uses TRBV27 and TRBJ2-1; no firm D call. The germline V gene has CDR1 MNHEY and CDR2 SMNVEV (reference sequence). V lost 5 bases, J lost 10 bases, and 12 bases lay in between. The CDR3 runs to 12 residues. CDR3 in DNA: TGTGCCAGCAGTCGGTCCCCGCGAGAGCAGTTCTTC. Amino acids: CASSRSPREQFF.

This clone has only one observation. The V call is TRBV5-1, the J call TRBJ2-5, with 11 bases that match TRBD2. This CDR3 comprises 17 residues. Germline trimming cut 4 bases from V and 4 bases from J; bases unmatched to any gene: 12. CDR1 and CDR2 (germline): SGHRS, YFSETQ. The CDR3 nucleotides are TGCGCCAGCAGCGCCTCTGGGCTAGCGGGGGGTGGAGAGACCCAGTACTTC. Its translation: CASSASGLAGGGETQYF. The full variable domain, rest sourced from reference TRBV5-1 and TRBJ2-5, is KAGVTQTPRYLIKTRGQQVTLSCSPISGHRSVSWYQQTPGQGLQFLFEYFSETQRNKGNFPGRFSGRQFSNSRSEMNVSTLELGDSALYLCASSASGLAGGGETQYFGPGTRLLVL.

The chain uses TRBV2 and TRBJ1-1; possibly TRBD1 for D (6 bases). This CDR3 has 13 amino acids. CDR1 and CDR2 (germline): SNHLY, FYNNEI. V lost 4 bases to trimming and J lost 6 bases, with 12 bases between them. The CDR3 bases are TGTGCCAGCAGTGGCGGGGGCTACGCTGAAGCTTTCTTT. It specifies CASSGGGYAEAFF. Filled out from reference TRBV2 and TRBJ1-1, the complete variable domain reads EPEVTQTPSHQVTQMGQEVILRCVPISNHLYFYWYRQILGQKVEFLVSFYNNEISEKSEIFDDQFSVERPDGSNFTLKIRSTKLEDSAMYFCASSGGGYAEAFFGQGTRLTVV.

The gene calls are TRBV2 and TRBJ2-5, with TRBD1 identical over 7 bases. Unmatched junction bases numbered 12, after V lost 6 bases and J lost 5 bases. CDR1 and CDR2 (germline): SNHLY, FYNNEI. This CDR3 spans 15 amino acids. The CDR3 spells CASRKDRTTQETQYF. CDR3 in DNA: TGTGCCAGCAGAAAGGACAGGACCACCCAGGAGACCCAGTACTTC.

The chain has TRBV5-4 and TRBJ2-3; TRBD2 agrees at 16 bases. The CDR3 spans 16 residues. In germline, CDR1 is SGHNT, CDR2 YYREEE (reference sequence). Trimming removed 4 bases from V and 5 bases from J; junction bases left unmatched: 4. The CDR3 coding sequence is TGTGCCAGCAGCGGGACTAGCGGGGGGGCTAAAGATACGCAGTATTTT. Translation gives CASSGTSGGAKDTQYF.

CDR3 in amino acids: CASSPDAGRGELFF. CDR3 bases: TGTGCCAGCAGCCCGGACGCGGGGCGCGGGGAGCTGTTTTTT. The gene calls are TRBV5-5 and TRBJ2-2; D is possibly TRBD2 (6 bases). V lost 4 bases and J lost 7, with 14 bases in between. CDR3 length equals 14 residues. Per germline, CDR1 SGHKS and CDR2 YYEKEE (reference sequence).

CDR3 sequence (DNA): TGTGCCAGCACCTCACTAGCGAACACAGATACGCAGTATTTT. Amino acid sequence: CASTSLANTDTQYF. This chain connects TRBV11-2 to TRBJ2-3; TRBD2 matches 7 bases. J lost 2 bases, V lost 7 bases, and 6 bases had no gene match. This CDR3 region has 14 residues. CDR1 and CDR2 (germline): SGHAT, FQNNGV.

The chain links TRBV14 to TRBJ2-7; 10 bases align to TRBD1. Germline-derived CDR1 and CDR2 are SGHDN and FVKESK. J was trimmed by 3 bases and V by 2 bases; bases with no gene match: 4. This CDR3 spans 15 amino acids. DNA of the CDR3: TGTGCCAGCAGCCAATTCGGGGACAGGGGCTACGAGCAGTACTTC. It yields the protein CASSQFGDRGYEQYF. The full variable domain, with the rest looked up from reference TRBV14 and TRBJ2-7, is EAGVTQFPSHSVIEKGQTVTLRCDPISGHDNLYWYRRVMGKEIKFLLHFVKESKQDESGMPNNRFLAERTGGTYSTLKVQPAELEDSGVYFCASSQFGDRGYEQYFGPGTRLTVT.

The chain recombines TRBV19 with TRBJ2-7; D is perhaps TRBD2 (5 bases). V lost 5 bases and J 0 bases, leaving 14 bases between the germline ends. Germline V gene sequence: CDR1 LNHDA, CDR2 SQIVND (reference sequence). There are 15 residues in the CDR3. DNA for the CDR3: TGTGCCAGTAGTCCAGGAGGTGGGTCCTCCTACGAGCAGTACTTC. Translated: CASSPGGGSSYEQYF.

The CDR3: CASTDTSHGTGELFF. In DNA form, the CDR3 reads TGTGCCAGCACTGACACTAGCCACGGCACCGGGGAGCTGTTTTTT. V usage is TRBV2 and J usage is TRBJ2-2; tentatively, D is TRBD2 (6 bases). V was shortened by 7 bases and J by 4 bases, with 16 bases between the two germline ends. The CDR3 extends over 15 amino acids. CDR1 is SNHLY, CDR2 FYNNEI, per germline. The full variable domain, completed using reference TRBV2 and TRBJ2-2, is EPEVTQTPSHQVTQMGQEVILRCVPISNHLYFYWYRQILGQKVEFLVSFYNNEISEKSEIFDDQFSVERPDGSNFTLKIRSTKLEDSAMYFCASTDTSHGTGELFFGEGSRLTVL.

The chain uses TRBV19 and TRBJ1-1, with D perhaps TRBD1 (5 bases). This CDR3 is 13 amino acids long. Per germline, CDR1 LNHDA and CDR2 SQIVND (reference sequence). The V end lost 5 bases, the J end lost 4 bases, and 11 bases lay between the germline ends. DNA for the CDR3: TGTGCCAGTAGTCTGGGACTGGGCACTGAAGCTTTCTTT. Its protein product is CASSLGLGTEAFF.

To note about this clone: Distinct nucleotide sequences in the sample also encode this CDR3. This chain links TRBV30 with TRBJ1-2, with D unresolved. Germline V gene lookup returns CDR1 GTSNPN and CDR2 SVGIG (reference sequence). V was shortened by 4 bases and J by 4 bases, with 7 bases between the two germline ends. The CDR3 has 11 residues. The CDR3 loop reads CAWTGGYGYTF. The CDR3 DNA reads TGTGCCTGGACTGGAGGCTATGGCTACACCTTC. Variable domain in full (rest from reference TRBV30 and TRBJ1-2): SQTIHQWPATLVQPVGSPLSLECTVEGTSNPNLYWYRQAAGRGLQLLFYSVGIGQISSEVPQNLSASRPQDRQFILSSKKLLLSDSGFYLCAWTGGYGYTFGSGTRLTVV.

The V and J genes are TRBV28 and TRBJ2-5; 9 bases map to TRBD1. Germline V gene sequence: CDR1 MDHEN, CDR2 SYDVKM. After removal of 5 bases from V and 2 bases from J, the junction contained 15 bases not matched to a gene. The CDR3 is 18 residues long. CDR3 nucleotides: TGTGCCAGCAGTACACGTTTTGGAGGGACAGGGCCGCAAGAGACCCAGTACTTC. Translated: CASSTRFGGTGPQETQYF. The full variable domain, rest sourced from reference TRBV28 and TRBJ2-5, is DVKVTQSSRYLVKRTGEKVFLECVQDMDHENMFWYRQDPGLGLRLIYFSYDVKMKEKGDIPEGYSVSREKKERFSLILESASTNQTSMYLCASSTRFGGTGPQETQYFGPGTRLLVL.

V and J are TRBV5-8 and TRBJ2-2, with D maybe TRBD2 (6 bases). V lost 5 bases and J 3 bases, leaving 11 bases between the germline ends. The germline V gene encodes CDR1 SGHTS and CDR2 YDEGEE. This CDR3 contains 14 residues. The CDR3 region is CASRSRGYTGELFF. DNA for the CDR3: TGTGCCAGCAGGTCGCGGGGATACACCGGGGAGCTGTTTTTT.

The count of this clone is one. The chain joins TRBV19 to TRBJ1-5, with 7 nucleotides matching TRBD1. Germline CDR1 is LNHDA and CDR2 is SQIVND (reference sequence). The CDR3 runs to 15 residues. J lost 6 bases, V lost 3 bases, and 8 bases had no gene match. The DNA of the CDR3 is TGTGCCAGTAGTATCGGGCAGGGGGGTAGTCAGCCCCAGCATTTT. Its protein is CASSIGQGGSQPQHF.

V usage is TRBV12-5 and J usage is TRBJ2-5, with D perhaps TRBD2 (6 bases). V lost 7 bases to trimming and J lost 5 bases, with 20 bases between them. Germline CDR1 reads LGHNT; CDR2 reads FRNRAP. CDR3 size: 15 residues. CDR3 amino acids: CASAPRGVMWETQYF. In nucleotides, the CDR3 is TGTGCTAGTGCCCCCCGCGGGGTTATGTGGGAGACCCAGTACTTC.

Only one count was recorded for this clone. This chain connects TRBV2 to TRBJ2-3; TRBD1 agrees at 9 bases. J lost 5 bases, V lost 6 bases, and 6 bases had no gene match. Germline V gene data show CDR1 as SNHLY and CDR2 as FYNNEI. This CDR3 has 14 amino acids. The CDR3 DNA follows: TGTGCCAGCAGACAGGGGGCTTATGGAGATACGCAGTATTTT. Its protein is CASRQGAYGDTQYF.

The table lists this clone with a count of one. This chain connects TRBV5-1 to TRBJ2-3, with 8 positions matching TRBD1. The junction had 2 bases not matched to a gene; V was cut back by 4 bases and J by 1 base. The CDR3 is 14 amino acids. Germline V lookup: CDR1 SGHRS, CDR2 YFSETQ. CDR3 DNA: TGCGCCAGCAGCCCGGGACAGGGCACAGATACGCAGTATTTT. Translating it yields CASSPGQGTDTQYF.

The genes are TRBV27 and TRBJ1-1; D remains ambiguous. This CDR3 region has 13 residues. In germline, CDR1 is MNHEY, CDR2 SMNVEV (reference sequence). Trimming removed 7 bases at V and 6 bases at J, with 15 bases between. The CDR3 region is CASIPFDWPEAFF. DNA of the CDR3: TGTGCCAGCATCCCCTTTGACTGGCCTGAAGCTTTCTTT.

This rearrangement joins TRBV4-1 to TRBJ1-1; no clear D gene. The CDR3 has 13 residues. Germline V lookup: CDR1 MGHRA, CDR2 YSYEKL. V was cut by 3 bases and J by 1 base, with 6 bases left in between. The CDR3 sequence: CASSQIENTEAFF. CDR3 DNA: TGCGCCAGCAGCCAGATAGAGAACACTGAAGCTTTCTTT.

V gene TRBV5-1 combines with J gene TRBJ2-7, with D maybe TRBD1 (5 bases). Germline lookup yields CDR1 SGHRS and CDR2 YFSETQ. CDR3 length: 13 residues. Trimming took off 0 bases at V and 3 bases at J, with 7 bases between the two ends. CDR3 DNA: TGCGCCAGCAGCTTGGACAGGCGCTACGAGCAGTACTTC. This gives the protein CASSLDRRYEQYF.

The rearrangement joins TRBV18 to TRBJ1-6; the D is unclear. The CDR3 spans 13 residues. The V and J ends lost 2 bases and 10 bases respectively, with 9 bases between them. The germline CDR1 and CDR2 sequences are KGHSH and LQKENI. The CDR3 loop is CASSPGRGSPLHF. The CDR3 nucleotides read TGTGCCAGCTCACCAGGGAGAGGATCACCCCTCCACTTT.

The chain joins TRBV7-3 to TRBJ2-2; 9 bases are a match to TRBD2. Germline lookup yields CDR1 SGHTA and CDR2 FQGTGA. Unmatched junction bases numbered 10, after V lost 5 bases and J lost 6 bases. The CDR3 sequence is 16 residues long. The DNA for the CDR3 is TGTGCCAGCAGCGCCCGGTGGCTAGCGGGGTCCGGGGAGCTGTTTTTT. Amino acid sequence: CASSARWLAGSGELFF. Full variable domain (remainder filled in from reference TRBV7-3 and TRBJ2-2): GAGVSQTPSNKVTEKGKYVELRCDPISGHTALYWYRQSLGQGPEFLIYFQGTGAADDSGLPNDRFFAVRPEGSVSTLKIQRTERGDSAVYLCASSARWLAGSGELFFGEGSRLTVL.

This chain joins TRBV12-5 and TRBJ2-1, with 7 bases fitting TRBD2. V lost 7 bases to trimming and J lost 0 bases; unmatched junction nucleotides: 9. The V gene's germline CDR1 is LGHNT and CDR2 FRNRAP. The CDR3 consists of 16 residues. DNA of the CDR3: TGTGCTAGTGTCCTAAGCGGGACGAGCTCCTACAATGAGCAGTTCTTC. Its protein is CASVLSGTSSYNEQFF.

J is TRBJ2-3 and V is TRBV7-9; 12 bases are shared with TRBD2. The CDR3 is 17 amino acids. V dropped 5 bases and J dropped 0; count of bases not matched to a gene: 6. CDR1 is SEHNR and CDR2 is FQNEAQ in the germline V gene (reference sequence). This CDR3 is CASSPLAGGPSTDTQYF. The CDR3 nucleotides are TGTGCCAGCAGCCCCCTAGCGGGGGGGCCTAGCACAGATACGCAGTATTTT.